One sample yielded the 7 T cell receptor beta chains listed below, sequenced in a study of shared clonotypes between healthy human individuals. Libraries were prepared by immunoSEQ multiplex PCR; TCRdb keeps only in-frame clonotypes and omits some of them. The sample holds 2.5 million or so clones, around 94% seen once. Sequencing used naive CD4+ T cells sorted from blood. Described subset: CD45RA+ positively selected. These receptors were obtained from a man between 18 and 29 years old in good health.

V is TRBV10-3 and J is TRBJ1-1; 8 nucleotides line up with TRBD1. V shed 8 bases, J shed 4 bases, and the junction held 6 bases outside the gene matches. The CDR3 has 13 amino acids. Germline CDR1 ENHRY, CDR2 SYGVKD. The CDR3 bases are TGTGCCATCGGACAGGGATTCGGCACTGAAGCTTTCTTT. Its translation is CAIGQGFGTEAFF.

This rearrangement joins TRBV2 to TRBJ1-6; TRBD1 aligns across 10 bases. Germline trimming cut 9 bases from V and 8 bases from J; bases unmatched to any gene: 4. Looked up from germline, CDR1 is SNHLY and CDR2 is FYNNEI. The CDR3 sequence is 13 residues long. Here the CDR3 reads CASCGQGDSPLHF. The CDR3 nucleotides read TGTGCCAGTTGTGGACAGGGGGATTCACCCCTCCACTTT.

The chain couples TRBV5-5 to TRBJ2-5; D remains unclear. Deletions cut 0 bases from V and 4 bases from J, with 7 bases between. The CDR3 runs 13 residues. Germline V gene lookup returns CDR1 SGHKS and CDR2 YYEKEE (reference sequence). The CDR3 is CASSLAPGETQYF. The CDR3 bases are TGTGCCAGCAGCTTGGCCCCTGGAGAGACCCAGTACTTC.

This chain links TRBV28 with TRBJ1-2, with 7 positions matching TRBD1. CDR1 and CDR2 (germline): MDHEN, SYDVKM. After removal of 3 bases from V and 7 bases from J, the junction contained 8 bases not matched to a gene. This CDR3 region has 14 residues. CDR3 in DNA: TGTGCCAGCAGTTTCCGAGGGGGCGCGGGTGGCTACACCTTC. Translating it yields CASSFRGGAGGYTF.

For this clone: Other DNA sequences in this specimen translate into the identical CDR3. The J gene is TRBJ1-2, the V gene TRBV6-5; D perhaps matches TRBD1 (5 bases). Trimming took off 2 bases at V and 7 bases at J, with 8 bases between the two ends. The CDR3 extends over 12 amino acids. Germline V gene lookup returns CDR1 MNHEY and CDR2 SVGAGI. CDR3 sequence: CASSYGGIGYTF. Here the CDR3 DNA reads TGTGCCAGCAGTTACGGGGGGATTGGCTACACCTTC.

This rearrangement joins TRBV28 to TRBJ2-7; D unresolved. V was clipped by 5 bases and J by 2 bases, with 16 bases between them. The CDR3 covers 15 residues. Germline V CDR1 and CDR2: MDHEN, SYDVKM. DNA for the CDR3: TGTGCCAGCAGTCCGTTGGGTAGCCTCCCCTACGAGCAGTACTTC. Amino acid sequence: CASSPLGSLPYEQYF.

In regard to this clone: Other nucleotide sequences from this sample produce the same CDR3. The CDR3 DNA reads TGTGCCAGCAGTTTTGGAGGCGAGCAGTACTTC. Protein product: CASSFGGEQYF. The chain recombines TRBV28 with TRBJ2-7; perhaps TRBD2 as D (5 bases). The CDR3 is made up of 11 amino acids. Germline V gives CDR1 MDHEN, CDR2 SYDVKM. Trimming took 3 bases from V and 6 from J, leaving 6 bases between them.